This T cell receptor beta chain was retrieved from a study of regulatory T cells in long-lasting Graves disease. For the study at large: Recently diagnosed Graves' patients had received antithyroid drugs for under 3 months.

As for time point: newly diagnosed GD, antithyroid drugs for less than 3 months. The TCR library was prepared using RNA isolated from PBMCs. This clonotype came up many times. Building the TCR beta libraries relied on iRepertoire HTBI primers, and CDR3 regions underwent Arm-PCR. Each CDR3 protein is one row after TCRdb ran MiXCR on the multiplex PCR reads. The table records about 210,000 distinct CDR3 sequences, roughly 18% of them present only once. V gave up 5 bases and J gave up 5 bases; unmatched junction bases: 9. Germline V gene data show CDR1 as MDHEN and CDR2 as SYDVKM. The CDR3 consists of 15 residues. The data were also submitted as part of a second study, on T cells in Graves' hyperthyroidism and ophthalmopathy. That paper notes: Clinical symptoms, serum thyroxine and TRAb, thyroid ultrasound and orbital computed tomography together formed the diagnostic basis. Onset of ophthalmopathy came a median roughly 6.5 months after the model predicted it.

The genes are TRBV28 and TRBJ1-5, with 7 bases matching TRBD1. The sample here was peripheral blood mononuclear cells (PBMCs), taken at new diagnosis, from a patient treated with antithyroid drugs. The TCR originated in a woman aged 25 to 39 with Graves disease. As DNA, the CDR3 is TGTGCCAGCAGTATTACAGGGGCCACCCATCAGCCCCAGCATTTT. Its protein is CASSITGATHQPQHF. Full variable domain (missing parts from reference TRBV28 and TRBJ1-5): DVKVTQSSRYLVKRTGEKVFLECVQDMDHENMFWYRQDPGLGLRLIYFSYDVKMKEKGDIPEGYSVSREKKERFSLILESASTNQTSMYLCASSITGATHQPQHFGDGTRLSIL.